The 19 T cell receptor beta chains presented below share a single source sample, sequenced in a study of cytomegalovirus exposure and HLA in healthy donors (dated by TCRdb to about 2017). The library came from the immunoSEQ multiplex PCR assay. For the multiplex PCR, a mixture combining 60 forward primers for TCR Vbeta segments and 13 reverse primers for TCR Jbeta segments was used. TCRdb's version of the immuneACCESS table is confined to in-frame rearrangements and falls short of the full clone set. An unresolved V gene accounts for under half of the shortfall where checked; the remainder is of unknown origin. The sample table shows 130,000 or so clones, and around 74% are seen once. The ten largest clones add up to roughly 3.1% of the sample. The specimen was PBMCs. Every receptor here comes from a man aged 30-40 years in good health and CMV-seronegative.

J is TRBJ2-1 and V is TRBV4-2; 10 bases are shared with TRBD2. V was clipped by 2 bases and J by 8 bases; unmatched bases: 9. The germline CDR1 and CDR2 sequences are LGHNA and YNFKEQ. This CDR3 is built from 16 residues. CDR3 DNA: TGTGCCAGCAGCCAATCCAGCGGGGGGGCAGGGGATGAGCAGTTCTTC. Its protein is CASSQSSGGAGDEQFF.

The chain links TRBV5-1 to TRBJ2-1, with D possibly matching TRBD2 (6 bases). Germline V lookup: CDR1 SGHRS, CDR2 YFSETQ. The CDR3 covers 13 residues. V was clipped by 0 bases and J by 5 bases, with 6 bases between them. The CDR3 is CASSLAGDNEQFF. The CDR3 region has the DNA TGCGCCAGCAGCTTGGCGGGAGACAATGAGCAGTTCTTC. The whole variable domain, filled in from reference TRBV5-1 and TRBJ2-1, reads KAGVTQTPRYLIKTRGQQVTLSCSPISGHRSVSWYQQTPGQGLQFLFEYFSETQRNKGNFPGRFSGRQFSNSRSEMNVSTLELGDSALYLCASSLAGDNEQFFGPGTRLTVL.

The CDR3 region is CASSLGRGETQYF. DNA for the CDR3: TGCGCCAGCAGCTTGGGAAGAGGAGAGACCCAGTACTTC. The chain has TRBV5-1 and TRBJ2-5, with D unclear. The V end lost 0 bases, the J end lost 4 bases, and 7 bases lay between the germline ends. Per the germline V gene, CDR1 is SGHRS and CDR2 is YFSETQ. The CDR3 has 13 residues.

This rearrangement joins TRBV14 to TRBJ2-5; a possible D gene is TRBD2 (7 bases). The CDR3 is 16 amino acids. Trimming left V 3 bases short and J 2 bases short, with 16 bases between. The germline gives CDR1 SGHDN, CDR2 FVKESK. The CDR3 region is CASSQTGLGEQETQYF. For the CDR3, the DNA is TGTGCCAGCAGCCAGACAGGACTAGGCGAGCAAGAGACCCAGTACTTC.

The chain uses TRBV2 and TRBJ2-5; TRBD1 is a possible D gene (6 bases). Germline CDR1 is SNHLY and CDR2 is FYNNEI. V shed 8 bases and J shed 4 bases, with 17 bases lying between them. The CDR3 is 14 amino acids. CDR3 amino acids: CASGHRAPGETQYF. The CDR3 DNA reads TGTGCCAGCGGACACAGGGCCCCTGGAGAGACCCAGTACTTC. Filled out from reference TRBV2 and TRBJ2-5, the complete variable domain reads EPEVTQTPSHQVTQMGQEVILRCVPISNHLYFYWYRQILGQKVEFLVSFYNNEISEKSEIFDDQFSVERPDGSNFTLKIRSTKLEDSAMYFCASGHRAPGETQYFGPGTRLLVL.

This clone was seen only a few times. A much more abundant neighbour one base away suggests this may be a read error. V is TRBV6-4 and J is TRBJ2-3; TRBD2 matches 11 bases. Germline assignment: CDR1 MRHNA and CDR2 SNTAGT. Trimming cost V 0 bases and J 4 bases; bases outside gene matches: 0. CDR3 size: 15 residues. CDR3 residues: CASSDSSGGADTQYF. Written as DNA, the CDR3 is TGTGCCAGCAGTGACTCTAGCGGGGGGGCAGATACGCAGTATTTT.

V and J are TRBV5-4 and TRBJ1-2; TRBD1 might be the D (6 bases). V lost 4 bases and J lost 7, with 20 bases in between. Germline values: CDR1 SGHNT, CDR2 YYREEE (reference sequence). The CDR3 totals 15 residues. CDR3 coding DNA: TGTGCCAGCAGCCCATCCAAATTACAGGGACGTGGCTACACCTTC. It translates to CASSPSKLQGRGYTF.

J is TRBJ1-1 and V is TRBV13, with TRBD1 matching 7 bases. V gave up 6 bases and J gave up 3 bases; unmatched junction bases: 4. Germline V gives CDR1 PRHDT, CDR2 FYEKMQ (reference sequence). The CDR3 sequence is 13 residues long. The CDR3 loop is CASRGGRYTEAFF. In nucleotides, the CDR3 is TGTGCCAGCAGAGGGGGCCGGTACACTGAAGCTTTCTTT.

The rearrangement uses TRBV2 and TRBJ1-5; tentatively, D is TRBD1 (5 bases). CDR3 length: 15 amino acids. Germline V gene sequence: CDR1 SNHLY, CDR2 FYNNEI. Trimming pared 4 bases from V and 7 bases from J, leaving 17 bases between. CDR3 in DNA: TGTGCCAGCAGTGCAGCCCCTTGGGGCGGACAGCCCCAGCATTTT. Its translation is CASSAAPWGGQPQHF.

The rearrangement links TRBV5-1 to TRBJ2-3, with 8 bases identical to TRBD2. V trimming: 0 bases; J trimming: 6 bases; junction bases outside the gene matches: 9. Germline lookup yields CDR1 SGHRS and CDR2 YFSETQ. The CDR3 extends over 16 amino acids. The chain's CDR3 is CASSLGGSGVFDTQYF. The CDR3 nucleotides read TGCGCCAGCAGCTTGGGGGGTAGCGGGGTATTTGATACGCAGTATTTT.

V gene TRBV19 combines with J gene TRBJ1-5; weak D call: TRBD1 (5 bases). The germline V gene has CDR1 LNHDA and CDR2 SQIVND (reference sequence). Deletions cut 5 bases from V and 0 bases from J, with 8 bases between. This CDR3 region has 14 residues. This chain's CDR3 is CASSWGDSNQPQHF. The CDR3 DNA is TGTGCCAGTAGTTGGGGGGATAGCAATCAGCCCCAGCATTTT.

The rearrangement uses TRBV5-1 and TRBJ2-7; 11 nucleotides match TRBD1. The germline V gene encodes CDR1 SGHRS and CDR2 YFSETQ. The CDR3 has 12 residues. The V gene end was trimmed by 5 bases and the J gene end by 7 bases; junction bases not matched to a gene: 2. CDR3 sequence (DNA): TGCGCCAGCAGGGACAGGGGGCGTGAGCAGTACTTC. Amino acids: CASRDRGREQYF.

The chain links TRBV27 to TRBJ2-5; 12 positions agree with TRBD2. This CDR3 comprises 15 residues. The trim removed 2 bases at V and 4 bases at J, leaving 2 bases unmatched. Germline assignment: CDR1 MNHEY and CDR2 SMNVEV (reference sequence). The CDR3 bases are TGTGCCAGCAGTTTAAGACTAGCGGGAGTAGAGACCCAGTACTTC. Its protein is CASSLRLAGVETQYF.

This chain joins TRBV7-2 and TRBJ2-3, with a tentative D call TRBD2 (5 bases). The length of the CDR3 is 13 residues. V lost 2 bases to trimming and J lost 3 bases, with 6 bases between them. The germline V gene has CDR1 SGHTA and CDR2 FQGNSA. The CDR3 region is CASSLPGTDTQYF. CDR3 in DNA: TGTGCCAGCAGCTTACCGGGGACAGATACGCAGTATTTT.

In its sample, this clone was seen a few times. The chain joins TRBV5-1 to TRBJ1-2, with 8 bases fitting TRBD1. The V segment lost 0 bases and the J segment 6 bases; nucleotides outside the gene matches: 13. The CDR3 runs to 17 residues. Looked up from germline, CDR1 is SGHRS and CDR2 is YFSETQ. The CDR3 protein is CASSLVVLGQEGDGYTF. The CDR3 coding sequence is TGCGCCAGCAGCTTGGTGGTCTTGGGACAGGAGGGAGATGGCTACACCTTC.

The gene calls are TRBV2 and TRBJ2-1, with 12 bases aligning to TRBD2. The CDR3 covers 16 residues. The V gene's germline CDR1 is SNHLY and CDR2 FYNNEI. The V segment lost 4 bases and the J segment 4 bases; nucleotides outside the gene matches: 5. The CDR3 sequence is CASSGRLAGVYNEQFF. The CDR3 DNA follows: TGTGCCAGCAGTGGCAGACTAGCGGGGGTGTACAATGAGCAGTTCTTC. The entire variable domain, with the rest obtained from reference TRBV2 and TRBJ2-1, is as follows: EPEVTQTPSHQVTQMGQEVILRCVPISNHLYFYWYRQILGQKVEFLVSFYNNEISEKSEIFDDQFSVERPDGSNFTLKIRSTKLEDSAMYFCASSGRLAGVYNEQFFGPGTRLTVL.

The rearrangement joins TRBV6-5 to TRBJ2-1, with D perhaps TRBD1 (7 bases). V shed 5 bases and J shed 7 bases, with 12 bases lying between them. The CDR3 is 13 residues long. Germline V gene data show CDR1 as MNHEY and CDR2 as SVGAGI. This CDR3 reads CASSPQGGNEQFF. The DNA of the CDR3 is TGTGCCAGCAGTCCCCAGGGGGGAAATGAGCAGTTCTTC.

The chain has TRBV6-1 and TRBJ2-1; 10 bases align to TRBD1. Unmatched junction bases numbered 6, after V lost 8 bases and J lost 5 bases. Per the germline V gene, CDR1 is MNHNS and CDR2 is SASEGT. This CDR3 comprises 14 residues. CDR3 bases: TGTGCCAGCGCCGGGACAGGGGCACACAATGAGCAGTTCTTC. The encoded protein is CASAGTGAHNEQFF.

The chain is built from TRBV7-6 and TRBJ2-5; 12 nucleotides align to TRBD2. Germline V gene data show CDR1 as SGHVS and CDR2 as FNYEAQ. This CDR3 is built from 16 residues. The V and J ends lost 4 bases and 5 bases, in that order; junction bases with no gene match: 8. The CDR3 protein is CASSSVTSGRLETQYF. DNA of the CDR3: TGTGCCAGCAGCTCGGTGACTAGCGGGAGATTGGAGACCCAGTACTTC.